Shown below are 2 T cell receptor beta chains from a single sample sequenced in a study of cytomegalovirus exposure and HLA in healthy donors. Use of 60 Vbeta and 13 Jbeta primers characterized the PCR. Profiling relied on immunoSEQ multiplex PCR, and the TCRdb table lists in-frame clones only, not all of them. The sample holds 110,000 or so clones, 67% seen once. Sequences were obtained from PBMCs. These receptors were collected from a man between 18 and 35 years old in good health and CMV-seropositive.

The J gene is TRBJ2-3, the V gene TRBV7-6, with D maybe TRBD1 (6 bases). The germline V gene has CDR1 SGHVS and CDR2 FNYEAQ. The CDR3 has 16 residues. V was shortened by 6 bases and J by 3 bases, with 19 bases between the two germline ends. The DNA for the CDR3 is TGTGCCAGCAGGCGATATGCAGGGGCCTTTACAGATACGCAGTATTTT. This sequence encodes CASRRYAGAFTDTQYF. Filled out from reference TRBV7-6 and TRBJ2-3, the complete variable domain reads GAGVSQSPRYKVTKRGQDVALRCDPISGHVSLYWYRQALGQGPEFLTYFNYEAQQDKSGLPNDRFSAERPEGSISTLTIQRTEQRDSAMYRCASRRYAGAFTDTQYFGPGTRLTVL.

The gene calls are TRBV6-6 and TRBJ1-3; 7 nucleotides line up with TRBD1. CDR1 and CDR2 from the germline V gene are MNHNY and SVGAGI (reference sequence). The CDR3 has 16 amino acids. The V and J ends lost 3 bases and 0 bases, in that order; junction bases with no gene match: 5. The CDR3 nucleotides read TGTGCCAGCAGTTATAAGGGACAGACCTCTGGAAACACCATATATTTT. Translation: CASSYKGQTSGNTIYF.